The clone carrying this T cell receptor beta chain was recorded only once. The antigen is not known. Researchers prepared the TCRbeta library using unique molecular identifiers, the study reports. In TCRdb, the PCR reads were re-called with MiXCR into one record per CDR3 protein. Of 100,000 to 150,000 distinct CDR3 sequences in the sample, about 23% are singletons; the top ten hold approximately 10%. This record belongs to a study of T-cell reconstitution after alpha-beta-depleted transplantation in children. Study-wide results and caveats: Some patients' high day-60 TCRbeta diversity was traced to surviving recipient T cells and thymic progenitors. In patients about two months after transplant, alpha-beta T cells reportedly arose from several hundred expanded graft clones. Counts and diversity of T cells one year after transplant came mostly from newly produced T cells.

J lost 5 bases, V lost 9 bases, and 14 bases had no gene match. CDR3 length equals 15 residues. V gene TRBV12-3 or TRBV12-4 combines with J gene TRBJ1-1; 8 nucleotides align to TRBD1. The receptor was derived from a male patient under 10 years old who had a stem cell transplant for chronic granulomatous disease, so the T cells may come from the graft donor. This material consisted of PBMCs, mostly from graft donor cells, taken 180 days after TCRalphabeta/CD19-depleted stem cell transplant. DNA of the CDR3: TGTGCCAGTCAACAGGGGGTTAACTTAAGGACTGAAGCTTTCTTT. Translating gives CASQQGVNLRTEAFF.